Following are 15 T cell receptor beta chains from one sample sequenced in a study of blood T cell repertoires in COVID-19 (dated by TCRdb to 2019 to 2021). Library preparation employed the immunoSEQ multiplex PCR assay. Drawn from immuneACCESS, this table holds only the in-frame rearrangements with V and J called that TCRdb kept. Clones are partly lost; checked studies trace under half to an unresolved V gene and leave the rest unexplained. Present in this sample are a few hundred thousand clones, 75% to 90% of which were seen just once. The ten top clones hold less than 3.5% of the sample. The sample consisted of peripheral blood. The receptors shown here come from a woman aged 30 to 39 with COVID-19, enrolled during active disease.

J is TRBJ1-6 and V is TRBV15, with no clear D. This CDR3 spans 14 amino acids. Germline CDR1 and CDR2: LNHNV and YYDKDF (reference sequence). Trimming shortened V by 3 bases and J by 6 bases, and 9 bases separated the two germline ends. The CDR3 region is CATSSGTSNSPLHF. The CDR3 DNA reads TGTGCCACCAGCAGTGGCACCTCTAATTCACCCCTCCACTTT.

The rearrangement joins TRBV7-2 to TRBJ2-7, with D tentatively TRBD1 (6 bases). V was shortened by 2 bases and J by 4 bases, with 12 bases between the two germline ends. CDR1 SGHTA and CDR2 FQGNSA come from the germline V gene. The CDR3 is 14 amino acids. CDR3 in amino acids: CASSLWGLSYEQYF. CDR3 DNA: TGTGCCAGCAGCTTATGGGGGCTCTCTTACGAGCAGTACTTC.

The chain is built from TRBV30 and TRBJ1-6; D uncertain. The CDR3 contains 12 residues. Germline loops: CDR1 GTSNPN, CDR2 SVGIG (reference sequence). V dropped 5 bases and J dropped 5 bases, with 7 bases sitting between them. CDR3 in DNA: TGTGCCTGGGGGTTAAATAATTCACCCCTCCACTTT. It specifies CAWGLNNSPLHF. The full variable domain, with the rest looked up from reference TRBV30 and TRBJ1-6, is SQTIHQWPATLVQPVGSPLSLECTVEGTSNPNLYWYRQAAGRGLQLLFYSVGIGQISSEVPQNLSASRPQDRQFILSSKKLLLSDSGFYLCAWGLNNSPLHFGNGTRLTVT.

The chain combines TRBV27 with TRBJ2-7; possible D gene TRBD1, 6 bases. Trimming pared 3 bases from V and 0 bases from J, leaving 9 bases between. Germline V gene data show CDR1 as MNHEY and CDR2 as SMNVEV (reference sequence). The CDR3 consists of 14 residues. CDR3 sequence reads: CASSLTGYSYEQYF. CDR3 coding DNA: TGTGCCAGCAGTTTGACAGGATACTCCTACGAGCAGTACTTC.

In this sample, this clone turned up a few times. The V gene is TRBV3-1 (or the pseudogene TRBV3-2), the J gene TRBJ1-5, with D perhaps TRBD1 (5 bases). Trimming left V 4 bases short and J 5 bases short, with 21 bases between. Per the germline V gene, CDR1 is LGHDT and CDR2 is YNNKEL (reference sequence). The CDR3 length is 17 residues. The CDR3 here is CASSPGRGRGEDQPQHF. In nucleotides, the CDR3 is TGTGCCAGCAGCCCAGGGCGAGGGCGAGGGGAGGATCAGCCCCAGCATTTT.

The gene calls are TRBV30 and TRBJ1-2; 7 bases match TRBD1. This CDR3 has 14 residues. Looked up from germline, CDR1 is GTSNPN and CDR2 is SVGIG (reference sequence). The V gene end was trimmed by 2 bases and the J gene end by 5 bases; junction bases not matched to a gene: 8. The CDR3 is CAWSRGQAFYGYTF. In DNA form, the CDR3 reads TGTGCCTGGAGTCGTGGACAGGCATTTTATGGCTACACCTTC.

The chain links TRBV19 to TRBJ2-1, with D perhaps matching TRBD2 (6 bases). CDR3 size: 16 residues. Trimming left V 5 bases short and J 5 bases short, with 19 bases between. CDR1 is LNHDA, CDR2 SQIVND, per germline (reference sequence). CDR3 protein: CASSRVRLGVDNEQFF. The CDR3 bases are TGTGCCAGTAGTCGTGTAAGACTAGGGGTAGACAATGAGCAGTTCTTC.

The chain links TRBV5-1 to TRBJ2-3, with 9 nucleotides matching TRBD2. The CDR3 has 14 residues. With V trimmed by 3 bases and J by 2 bases, 1 base remained unmatched. CDR1 is SGHRS and CDR2 is YFSETQ in the germline V gene. The CDR3 reads CASSWTSATDTQYF. CDR3 DNA sequence: TGCGCCAGCAGCTGGACTAGCGCCACAGATACGCAGTATTTT.

This chain joins TRBV12-3 or TRBV12-4 and TRBJ1-4; TRBD1 might be the D (6 bases). The CDR3 has 13 amino acids. Trimming took 6 bases from V and 8 from J, leaving 13 bases between them. In nucleotides, the CDR3 is TGTGCCAGCAGCCGGGCAGGGGACGAAAAACTGTTTTTT. Amino acids: CASSRAGDEKLFF.

The chain carries TRBV4-1 and TRBJ2-7; TRBD1 matches at 9 bases. Germline CDR1 is MGHRA and CDR2 is YSYEKL. Trimming cost V 2 bases and J 6 bases; bases outside gene matches: 5. This CDR3 region has 14 residues. CDR3 in DNA: TGCGCCAGCAGCCAACCGGGACAGGGCGGCGAGCAGTACTTC. Its translation is CASSQPGQGGEQYF.

The chain carries TRBV28 and TRBJ2-7, with 11 bases matching TRBD2. V shed 6 bases, J shed 9 bases, and the junction held 10 bases outside the gene matches. Germline V lookup: CDR1 MDHEN, CDR2 SYDVKM. The CDR3 is 14 residues long. The CDR3 DNA follows: TGTGCCAGCAGCCCGGGACTAGCGGCCCCTGCGCAGTACTTC. Translated: CASSPGLAAPAQYF.

The V call is TRBV9, the J call TRBJ1-1; possibly TRBD1 for D (5 bases). V was shortened by 4 bases and J by 6 bases, with 16 bases between the two germline ends. Germline lookup yields CDR1 SGDLS and CDR2 YYNGEE. The CDR3 has 14 amino acids. In nucleotides, the CDR3 is TGTGCCAGCAGCCCCTCTAACTGGGGCCCTGAAGCTTTCTTT. Amino acid sequence: CASSPSNWGPEAFF.

This sequence joins TRBV5-1 and TRBJ2-3, with D possibly TRBD1 on 6 matching bases. This CDR3 is 15 amino acids long. Germline CDR1 reads SGHRS; CDR2 reads YFSETQ. V lost 6 bases to trimming and J lost 4 bases, with 18 bases between them. This CDR3 reads CASTTRTASADTQYF. The CDR3 DNA follows: TGCGCCAGCACTACGAGGACAGCGAGCGCAGATACGCAGTATTTT. Filled out from reference TRBV5-1 and TRBJ2-3, the complete variable domain reads KAGVTQTPRYLIKTRGQQVTLSCSPISGHRSVSWYQQTPGQGLQFLFEYFSETQRNKGNFPGRFSGRQFSNSRSEMNVSTLELGDSALYLCASTTRTASADTQYFGPGTRLTVL.

This clone was counted only a few times. V is TRBV18 and J is TRBJ2-5; TRBD2 might be the D (6 bases). Between the trimmed V and J ends, which lost 1 base and 2 bases, there was a span of 11 bases. The germline CDR1 and CDR2 sequences are KGHSH and LQKENI. This CDR3 is 15 amino acids long. The CDR3 DNA is TGTGCCAGCTCACCACTGGCGGAGGGGCAAGAGACCCAGTACTTC. This gives the protein CASSPLAEGQETQYF. The variable domain in full, completed from reference TRBV18 and TRBJ2-5, reads NAGVMQNPRHLVRRRGQEARLRCSPMKGHSHVYWYRQLPEEGLKFMVYLQKENIIDESGMPKERFSAEFPKEGPSILRIQQVVRGDSAAYFCASSPLAEGQETQYFGPGTRLLVL.

In DNA form, the CDR3 reads TGTGCCAGCAGCCCCCAGCCTAGGCCTTACGCCGGGGAGCTGTTTTTT. Protein sequence: CASSPQPRPYAGELFF. V gene TRBV7-2 combines with J gene TRBJ2-2; D not certain. The CDR3 covers 16 residues. The germline V gene encodes CDR1 SGHTA and CDR2 FQGNSA. V lost 5 bases and J lost 6, with 19 bases in between. Full variable domain (missing parts from reference TRBV7-2 and TRBJ2-2): GAGVSQSPSNKVTEKGKDVELRCDPISGHTALYWYRQSLGQGLEFLIYFQGNSAPDKSGLPSDRFSAERTGGSVSTLTIQRTQQEDSAVYLCASSPQPRPYAGELFFGEGSRLTVL.